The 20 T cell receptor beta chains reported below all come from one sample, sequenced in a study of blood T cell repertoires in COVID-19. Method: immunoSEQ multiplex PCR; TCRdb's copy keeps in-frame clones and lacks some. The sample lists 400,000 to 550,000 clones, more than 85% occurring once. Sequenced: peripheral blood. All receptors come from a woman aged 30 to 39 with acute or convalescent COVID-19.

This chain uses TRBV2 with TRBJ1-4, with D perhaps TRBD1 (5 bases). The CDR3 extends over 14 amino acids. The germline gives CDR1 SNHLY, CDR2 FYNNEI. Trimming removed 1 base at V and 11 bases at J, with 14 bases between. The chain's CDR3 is CASSEEAGTGKLFF. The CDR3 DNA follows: TGTGCCAGCAGTGAAGAGGCGGGGACCGGGAAACTGTTTTTT.

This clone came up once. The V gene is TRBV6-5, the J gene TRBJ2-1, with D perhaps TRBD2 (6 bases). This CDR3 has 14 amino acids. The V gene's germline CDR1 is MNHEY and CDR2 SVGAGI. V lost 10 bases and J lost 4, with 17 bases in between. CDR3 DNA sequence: TGTGCCACCTTAGTGGAGGAGGGTTACAATGAGCAGTTCTTC. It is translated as CATLVEEGYNEQFF.

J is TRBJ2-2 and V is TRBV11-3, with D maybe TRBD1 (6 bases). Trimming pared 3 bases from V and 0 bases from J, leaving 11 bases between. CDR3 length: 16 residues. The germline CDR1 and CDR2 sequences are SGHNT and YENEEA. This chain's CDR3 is CASSFQTGSNTGELFF. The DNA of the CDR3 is TGTGCCAGCAGCTTCCAGACAGGATCGAACACCGGGGAGCTGTTTTTT.

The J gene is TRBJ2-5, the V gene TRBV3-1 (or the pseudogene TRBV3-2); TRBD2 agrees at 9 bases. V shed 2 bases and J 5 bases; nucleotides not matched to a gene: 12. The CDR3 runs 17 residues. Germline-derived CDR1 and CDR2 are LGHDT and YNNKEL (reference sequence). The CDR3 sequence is CASSQRGPSGATETQYF. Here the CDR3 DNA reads TGTGCCAGCAGCCAAAGAGGACCTAGCGGGGCGACGGAGACCCAGTACTTC.

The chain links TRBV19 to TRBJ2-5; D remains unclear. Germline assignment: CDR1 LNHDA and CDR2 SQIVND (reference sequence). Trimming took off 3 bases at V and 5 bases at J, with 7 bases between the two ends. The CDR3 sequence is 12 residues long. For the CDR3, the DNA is TGTGCCAGTAGTATTCTCCTGGAGACCCAGTACTTC. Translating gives CASSILLETQYF.

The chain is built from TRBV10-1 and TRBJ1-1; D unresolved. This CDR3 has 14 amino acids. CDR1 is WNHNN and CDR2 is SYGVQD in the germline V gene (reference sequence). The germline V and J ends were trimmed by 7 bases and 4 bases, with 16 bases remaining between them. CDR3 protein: CASNPGRESTEAFF. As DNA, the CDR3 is TGCGCCAGCAACCCCGGACGGGAGAGCACTGAAGCTTTCTTT.

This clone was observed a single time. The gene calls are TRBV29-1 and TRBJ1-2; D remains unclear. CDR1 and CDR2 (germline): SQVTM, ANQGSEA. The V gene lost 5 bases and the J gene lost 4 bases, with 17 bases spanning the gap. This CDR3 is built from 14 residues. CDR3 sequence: CSVTKRLVFYGYTF. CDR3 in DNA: TGCAGCGTTACTAAACGGCTGGTCTTCTATGGCTACACCTTC.

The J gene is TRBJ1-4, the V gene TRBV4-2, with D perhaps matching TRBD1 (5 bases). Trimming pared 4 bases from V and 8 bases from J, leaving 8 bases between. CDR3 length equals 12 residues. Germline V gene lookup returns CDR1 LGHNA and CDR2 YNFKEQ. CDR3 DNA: TGTGCCAGCAGCCGGGGCCAGGAAAAACTGTTTTTT. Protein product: CASSRGQEKLFF.

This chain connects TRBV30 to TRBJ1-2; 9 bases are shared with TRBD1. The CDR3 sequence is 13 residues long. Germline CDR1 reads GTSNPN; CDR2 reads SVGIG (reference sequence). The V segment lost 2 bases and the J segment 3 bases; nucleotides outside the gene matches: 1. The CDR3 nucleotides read TGTGCCTGGAGTAGGGACAGGGACTATGGCTACACCTTC. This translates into CAWSRDRDYGYTF.

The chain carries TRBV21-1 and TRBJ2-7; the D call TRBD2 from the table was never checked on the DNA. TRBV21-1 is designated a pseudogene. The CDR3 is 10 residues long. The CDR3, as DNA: TGTGCCAGCAAATCGGACGAGCAGTACTTC. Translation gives CASKSDEQYF.

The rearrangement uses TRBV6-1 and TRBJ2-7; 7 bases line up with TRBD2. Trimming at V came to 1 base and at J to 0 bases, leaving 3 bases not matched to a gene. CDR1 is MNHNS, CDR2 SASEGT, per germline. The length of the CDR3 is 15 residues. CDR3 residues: CASSEVGGGSYEQYF. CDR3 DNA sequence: TGTGCCAGCAGTGAAGTGGGGGGGGGCTCCTACGAGCAGTACTTC.

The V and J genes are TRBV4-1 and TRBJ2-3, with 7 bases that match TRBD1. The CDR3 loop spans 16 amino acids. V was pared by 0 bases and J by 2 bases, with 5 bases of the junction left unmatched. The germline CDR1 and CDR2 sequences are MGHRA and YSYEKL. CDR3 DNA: TGCGCCAGCAGCCAAGATGGGGACAGTAACACAGATACGCAGTATTTT. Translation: CASSQDGDSNTDTQYF.

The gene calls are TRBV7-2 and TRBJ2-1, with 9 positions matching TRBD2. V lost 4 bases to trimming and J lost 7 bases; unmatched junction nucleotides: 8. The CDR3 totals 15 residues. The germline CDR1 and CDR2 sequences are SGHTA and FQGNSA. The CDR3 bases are TGTGCCAGCAGCTGGATTAGCGGGGGTCAGAATGAGCAGTTCTTC. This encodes CASSWISGGQNEQFF. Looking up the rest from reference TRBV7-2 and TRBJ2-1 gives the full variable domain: GAGVSQSPSNKVTEKGKDVELRCDPISGHTALYWYRQSLGQGLEFLIYFQGNSAPDKSGLPSDRFSAERTGGSVSTLTIQRTQQEDSAVYLCASSWISGGQNEQFFGPGTRLTVL.

The CDR3 here is CASSSGQVNQPQHF. CDR3 bases: TGTGCCAGCAGCTCCGGACAGGTCAATCAGCCCCAGCATTTT. This rearrangement joins TRBV7-9 to TRBJ1-5; TRBD1 matches 7 bases. V lost 4 bases and J lost 3; bases outside the gene matches: 3. This CDR3 contains 14 residues. Germline V CDR1 and CDR2: SEHNR, FQNEAQ (reference sequence).

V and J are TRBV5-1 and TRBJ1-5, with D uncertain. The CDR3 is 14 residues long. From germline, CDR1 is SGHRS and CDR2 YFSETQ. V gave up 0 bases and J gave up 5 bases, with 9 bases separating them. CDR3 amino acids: CASSLAGFDQPQHF. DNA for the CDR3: TGCGCCAGCAGCTTGGCGGGGTTTGATCAGCCCCAGCATTTT.

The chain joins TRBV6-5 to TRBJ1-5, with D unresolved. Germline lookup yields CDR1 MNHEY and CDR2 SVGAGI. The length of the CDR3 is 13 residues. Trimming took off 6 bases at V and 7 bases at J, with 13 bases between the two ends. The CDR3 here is CASRRAAGQPQHF. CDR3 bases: TGTGCCAGCAGACGGGCGGCGGGGCAGCCCCAGCATTTT.

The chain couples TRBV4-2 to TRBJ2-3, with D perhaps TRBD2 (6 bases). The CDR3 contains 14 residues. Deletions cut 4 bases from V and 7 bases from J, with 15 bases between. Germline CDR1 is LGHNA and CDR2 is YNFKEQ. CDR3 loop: CASSPREPSNTQYF. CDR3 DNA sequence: TGTGCCAGCAGCCCCCGGGAGCCGAGTAATACGCAGTATTTT.

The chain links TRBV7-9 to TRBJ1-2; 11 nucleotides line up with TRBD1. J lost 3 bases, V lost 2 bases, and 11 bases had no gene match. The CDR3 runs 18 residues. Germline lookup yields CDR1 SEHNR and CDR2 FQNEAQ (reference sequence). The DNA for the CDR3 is TGTGCCAGCAGCTTATGGGGACAGGGGGGTTGGGGTGACTATGGCTACACCTTC. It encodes CASSLWGQGGWGDYGYTF.

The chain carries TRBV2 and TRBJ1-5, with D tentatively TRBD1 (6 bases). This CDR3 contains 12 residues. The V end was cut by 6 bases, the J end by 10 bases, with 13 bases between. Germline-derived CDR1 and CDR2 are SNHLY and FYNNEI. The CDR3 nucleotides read TGTGCCAGCAGAGATTTGGGACAACCCCAGCATTTT. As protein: CASRDLGQPQHF.

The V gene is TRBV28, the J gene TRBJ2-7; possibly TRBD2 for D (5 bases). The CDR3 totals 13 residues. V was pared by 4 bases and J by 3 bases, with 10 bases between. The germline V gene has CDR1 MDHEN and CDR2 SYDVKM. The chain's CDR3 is CASSSTRVYEQYF. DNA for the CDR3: TGTGCCAGCAGTTCCACGAGGGTCTACGAGCAGTACTTC.